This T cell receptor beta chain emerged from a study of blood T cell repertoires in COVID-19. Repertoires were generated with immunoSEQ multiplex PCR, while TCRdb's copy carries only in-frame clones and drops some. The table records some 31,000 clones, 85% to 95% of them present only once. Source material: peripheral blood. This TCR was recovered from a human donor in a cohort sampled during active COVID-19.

In DNA, the CDR3 is TGTGCCAGCAGTGAGGGGAGGATATTCACCGGGGAGCTGTTTTTT. This codes for CASSEGRIFTGELFF. J is TRBJ2-2 and V is TRBV6-1; D possibly corresponds to TRBD2 (6 bases). The V gene's germline CDR1 is MNHNS and CDR2 SASEGT. Trimming left V 3 bases short and J 4 bases short, with 12 bases between. This CDR3 contains 15 residues.